One and the same sample provided the 8 T cell receptor beta chains below, sequenced in a study of blood T cells in healthy people across ages. Together with a sample-barcoded 5' primer, a J-beta primer mix was included in a second PCR lasting about 6 to 11 cycles. TCRdb re-called the 5' RACE reads with MiXCR, one entry per CDR3 protein. The profile covers over a million distinct CDR3 sequences, with 42% appearing a single time and 6.5% to 10% taken by the ten largest. Sequencing input: blood. The receptor source for this set is a woman aged 18-30 years in good health.

A note on this clonotype: A read error may account for a junction end that differs from germline. The V gene is TRBV9, the J gene TRBJ2-5, with D hard to call. The germline V gene encodes CDR1 SGDLS and CDR2 YYNGEE. The CDR3 consists of 13 residues. The CDR3 loop is CASSVGYQGTQYF. CDR3 nucleotide sequence: TGTGCCAGCAGCGTAGGGTACCAAGGGACCCAGTACTTC. Full variable domain (remainder filled in from reference TRBV9 and TRBJ2-5): DSGVTQTPKHLITATGQRVTLRCSPRSGDLSVYWYQQSLDQGLQFLIQYYNGEERAKGNILERFSAQQFPDLHSELNLSSLELGDSALYFCASSVGYQGTQYFGPGTRLLVL.

This clonotype was counted only a few times. The rearrangement links TRBV20-1 to TRBJ1-6, with 11 bases matching TRBD1. The trim removed 0 bases at V and 9 bases at J, leaving 1 base unmatched. The germline V gene has CDR1 DFQATT and CDR2 SNEGSKA (reference sequence). The CDR3 extends over 14 amino acids. Here the CDR3 reads CSARDGTGGSPLHF. DNA of the CDR3: TGCAGTGCTAGAGATGGGACAGGGGGTTCACCCCTCCACTTT.

The gene calls are TRBV5-1 and TRBJ1-6; D remains unclear. CDR3 length: 16 residues. Trimming cost V 2 bases and J 4 bases, with 13 bases left between them. Looked up from germline, CDR1 is SGHRS and CDR2 is YFSETQ. The DNA of the CDR3 is TGCGCCAGCAGCTTTACCTCCGAAACTTATAATTCACCCCTCCACTTT. This gives the protein CASSFTSETYNSPLHF.

This sequence joins TRBV9 and TRBJ2-5; 7 nucleotides agree with TRBD2. Germline V gene sequence: CDR1 SGDLS, CDR2 YYNGEE. The CDR3 extends over 15 amino acids. With V trimmed by 5 bases and J by 11 bases, 18 bases remained unmatched. CDR3 sequence: CASSEGGWSYNEQYF. The CDR3 bases are TGTGCCAGCAGTGAGGGAGGGTGGAGCTACAATGAGCAGTACTTC.

The rearrangement links TRBV4-1 to TRBJ2-3; no reliable D call. The germline V and J ends were trimmed by 0 bases and 1 base, with 11 bases remaining between them. The CDR3 is 16 amino acids. Germline CDR1 is MGHRA and CDR2 is YSYEKL. CDR3 region: CASSQDSPYGTDTQYF. Here the CDR3 DNA reads TGCGCCAGCAGCCAAGATAGCCCGTATGGCACAGATACGCAGTATTTT.

As to this clonotype: At one boundary the junction diverges from the germline segment, which might be a read error. The J gene is TRBJ2-3, the V gene TRBV5-8; tentatively, D is TRBD1 or TRBD2 (6 bases each). The CDR3 contains 17 residues. The germline CDR1 and CDR2 sequences are SGHTS and YDEGEE. The CDR3 region has the DNA TGTGCCAGCAGCTTGGGGCCCCCTTGGGGGAGGACAGATGCGCAGTATTTT. It encodes CASSLGPPWGRTDAQYF.

The chain employs TRBV29-1 and TRBJ2-5, with TRBD1 matching over 9 bases. The J call may be faulty, since TRBJ2-7 better matches the DNA end. Germline V lookup: CDR1 SQVTM, CDR2 ANQGSEA. The CDR3 length is 13 residues. The CDR3 sequence is CSVETTGGVEQYF. CDR3 in DNA: TGCAGCGTTGAAACCACAGGGGGCGTCGAGCAGTACTTC.

This clonotype was picked up a small number of times. The chain has TRBV20-1 and TRBJ2-3; 9 bases fit TRBD2. The germline CDR1 and CDR2 sequences are DFQATT and SNEGSKA (reference sequence). The CDR3 contains 15 residues. Trimming cost V 6 bases and J 2 bases; bases outside gene matches: 9. The CDR3 here is CSAVPLAGSTDTQYF. As DNA, the CDR3 is TGCAGTGCCGTTCCCCTAGCGGGATCCACAGATACGCAGTATTTT.